This is a list of T cell receptor beta chains from one sample in a study of CD8 T cells in ankylosing spondylitis. A single record per CDR3 protein comes from TCRdb applying MiXCR to the 5' RACE reads. The data contain under 300,000 distinct CDR3 sequences, roughly 8.6% of them singletons. Material: blood, either unsorted or a sorted T cell fraction (not recorded which). These receptors all come from a male donor with ankylosing spondylitis or in good health (not recorded which). Both conserved end residues are part of each CDR3. Fields, in order: V gene, clone size, D gene, J gene, CDR3 DNA, CDR3 protein. A D gene is named only where the DNA matches it firmly. Clone size appears in some rows only: once, few, many, or a class for an expanded clone.

>TRBV25-1|.|TRBD2|TRBJ2-2
TGTGCCAGCAGTGAGTTAGCGGGAGAGGACACCGGGGAGCTGTTTTTT
CASSELAGEDTGELFF
>TRBV30|many|TRBD2|TRBJ2-1
TGTGCCTGGAGGGGCGGAGGTAGCGGGAGGCTAAGCTCCTACAATGAGCAGTTCTTC
CAWRGGGSGRLSSYNEQFF
>TRBV19|.|.|TRBJ1-2
TGTGCCAGTAGTGGGCCCGGACCGACTCTATGGGGCTACACCTTC
CASSGPGPTLWGYTF
>TRBV7-8|many|.|TRBJ1-5
TGTGCCAGCAGCTCCGAGGGCAATCAGCCCCAGCATTTT
CASSSEGNQPQHF
>TRBV9|many|.|TRBJ2-2
TGTGCCAGCAGCGTAGAAGGCAGGGCGTCCGGGGAGCTGTTTTTT
CASSVEGRASGELFF
>TRBV7-2|many|.|TRBJ2-7
TGTGCCAGCAGCTTAGGGTTCGCTGGGGCCTACGAGCAGTACTTC
CASSLGFAGAYEQYF
>TRBV5-5|many|TRBD2|TRBJ2-1
TGTGCCAGCAGCTTGTCTAGCGGGAGGAGTGAGCAGTTCTTC
CASSLSSGRSEQFF
>TRBV19|.|.|TRBJ1-1
TGTGCCAGTAGTGTTCGACACCTGAACACTGAAGCTTTCTTT
CASSVRHLNTEAFF
>TRBV7-8|.|.|TRBJ1-4
TGTGCCAGCAGCCCAATCGCAAGGACGATCACAACTAATGAAAAACTGTTTTTT
CASSPIARTITTNEKLFF
>TRBV6-2/TRBV6-3|many|TRBD2|TRBJ2-5
TGTGCCAGCAGTTACCGACCGGCTAGCGGGTTTCAAGAGACCCAGTACTTC
CASSYRPASGFQETQYF
>TRBV5-1|many|.|TRBJ2-5
TGCGCCAGCAGCTTTGGGGGGAACGTTCAAGAGACCCAGTACTTC
CASSFGGNVQETQYF
>TRBV5-1|many|.|TRBJ1-2
TGCGCCAGCAGCGTCCGGGACACCTCTAACTATGGCTACACCTTC
CASSVRDTSNYGYTF
>TRBV11-2|few|.|TRBJ2-6
TGTGCCAGCAGCTTAGACGGGGACTCTGGGGCCAACGTCCTGACTTTC
CASSLDGDSGANVLTF
>TRBV3-1|many|.|TRBJ2-1
TGTGCCAGCAGCCAAGAAGGGTCCCAGCAGTTCTTC
CASSQEGSQQFF
>TRBV12-3/TRBV12-4|few|TRBD1|TRBJ1-5
TGTGCCAGCACCGGGACAGGGCTTAATCAGCCCCAGCATTTT
CASTGTGLNQPQHF
>TRBV10-2|.|.|TRBJ2-6
TGCGCCAGCAGTGATCCAGGGGCCAACGTCCTGACTTTC
CASSDPGANVLTF
>TRBV5-1|few|.|TRBJ1-4
TGCGCCAGCAGCTTGCACGGAAATGAAAAACTGTTTTTT
CASSLHGNEKLFF
>TRBV7-3|many|.|TRBJ2-7
TGTGCCAGCAGCTTAGCGGGGAACTCCTACGAGCAGTACTTC
CASSLAGNSYEQYF
>TRBV27|many|TRBD2|TRBJ2-1
TGTGCCAGCAGTTCACCGACTAGCGGGTCTTCGGATGCGTACAATGAGCAGTTCTTC
CASSSPTSGSSDAYNEQFF
>TRBV20-1|.|.|TRBJ2-3
TGCAGTGCCCGGGACGAAGAAGATAGCACAGATACGCAGTATTTT
CSARDEEDSTDTQYF
>TRBV12-3/TRBV12-4|.|TRBD2|TRBJ2-1
TGTGCCAGCAGCTATAGCGGGGGTCCCTACAATGAGCAGTTCTTC
CASSYSGGPYNEQFF
>TRBV29-1|many|.|TRBJ2-7
TGCAGCGTTGGGGAACAGGGTATCCACGAGCAGTACTTC
CSVGEQGIHEQYF
>TRBV12-3/TRBV12-4|many|.|TRBJ1-3
TGTGCCAGCAGTTTAGCCAGCGGGGTCGGAAACACCATATATTTT
CASSLASGVGNTIYF
>TRBV7-3|many|.|TRBJ1-1
TGTGCCAGCAGCTTAACCTTTAACACTGAAGCTTTCTTT
CASSLTFNTEAFF
>TRBV10-3|many|.|TRBJ2-2
TGTGCCATCAGTGAGTCAAGGGAGGGGGACACCGGGGAGCTGTTTTTT
CAISESREGDTGELFF
>TRBV5-5|many|.|TRBJ1-1
TGTGCCAGCAGCCTAGGGATGGGGTTAAGGACTGAAGCTTTCTTT
CASSLGMGLRTEAFF
>TRBV4-1|many|.|TRBJ2-7
TGCGCCAGCAGCCAAGATCGAGGGCTTTTCAGGCAGACACAACCCGAGCAGTACTTC
CASSQDRGLFRQTQPEQYF
>TRBV30|.|TRBD1|TRBJ2-1
TGTGCCTGGAGTGTGGGTACAGGGGTGGGGGACAATGAGCAGTTCTTC
CAWSVGTGVGDNEQFF
>TRBV20-1|many|.|TRBJ1-6
TGCAGTGCTAGAGGGTTTGATTCACCCCTCCACTTT
CSARGFDSPLHF
>TRBV20-1|.|.|TRBJ2-3
TGCAGTGCCCCCCCCATGGGTCCGAAAGGCGATACGCAGTATTTT
CSAPPMGPKGDTQYF
>TRBV15|.|TRBD2|TRBJ2-5
TGTGCCACCAGCGGACTAGCGGGACAAGAGACCCAGTACTTC
CATSGLAGQETQYF
>TRBV30|few|.|TRBJ1-1
TGTGCCTGGAGTACAACCACTGAAGCTTTCTTT
CAWSTTTEAFF
>TRBV7-8|many|.|TRBJ1-3
TGTGCCAGCAGCGCCGGGACTCACTCTGGAAACACCATATATTTT
CASSAGTHSGNTIYF
>TRBV7-9|.|.|TRBJ2-1
TGTGCCAGCAGCTTAAGTCGGAGGCGCTCCTACAATGAGCAGTTCTTC
CASSLSRRRSYNEQFF
>TRBV18|few|.|TRBJ2-3
TGTGCCAGCTCAAAGGGGGAAAACACAGATACGCAGTATTTT
CASSKGENTDTQYF
>TRBV18|many|TRBD1|TRBJ1-1
TGTGCCAGCTCACCAACGGGACAGCCGAACACTGAAGCTTTCTTT
CASSPTGQPNTEAFF
>TRBV25-1|many|TRBD1|TRBJ2-7
TGTGCCAGCAGTGCGACAGGGGGAAGCTCCTACGAGCAGTACTTC
CASSATGGSSYEQYF
>TRBV12-3/TRBV12-4|many|.|TRBJ1-1
TGTGCCAGCAGTCCTAGGACACACAAAGGGTTTGTGTACACTGAAGCTTTCTTT
CASSPRTHKGFVYTEAFF
>TRBV7-2|many|.|TRBJ2-1
TGTGCCAGCAGCCCCCAGGGAGGCTATGAGCAGTTCTTC
CASSPQGGYEQFF
>TRBV10-3|many|TRBD1|TRBJ2-6
TGTGCCATCAGTGGTACAACCGGGACAGTATCTGGGGCCAACGTCCTGACTTTC
CAISGTTGTVSGANVLTF
>TRBV5-6|few|.|TRBJ2-3
TGTGCCAGCAGCCCGGGGTTCTACAGAACAGATACGCAGTATTTT
CASSPGFYRTDTQYF